Listed here are 26 T cell receptor beta chains from one sample, sequenced in a study of post-analysis software for immune sequencing data. Study-level results: Five or six TRBV segments were significantly more frequent in patients than in controls. TRBV5-6, TRBV5-1 and TRBV20-1 were among these segments.

These TCRs' antigens remain unknown. Carried by the TCR beta cDNA libraries were unique molecular identifiers. TCRdb used MiXCR to reprocess the PCR reads, holding one entry per CDR3 protein. There are about 560,000 distinct CDR3 sequences in the sample; about 44% occur only once, and around 1.7% lies in the top ten. The sequencing input was blood. The receptors come from a girl under 18 with multiple sclerosis.

This clonotype was counted a few times. This chain uses TRBV20-1 with TRBJ2-3; TRBD1 matches at 9 bases. The CDR3 sequence is 13 residues long. Germline-derived CDR1 and CDR2 are DFQATT and SNEGSKA (reference sequence). DNA of the CDR3: TGCAGCCTAGGGACAGGGATTGTTGATACGCAGTATTTT. Translated, it gives CSLGTGIVDTQYF.

In its sample, this clonotype was seen once. The rearrangement joins TRBV2 to TRBJ2-7; 9 bases agree with TRBD1. The germline V gene encodes CDR1 SNHLY and CDR2 FYNNEI. With 7 bases clipped from V and 0 bases from J, the junction kept 7 bases outside the gene matches. CDR3 length: 15 amino acids. This CDR3 is CASTNRDRDSYEQYF. In DNA, the CDR3 is TGTGCCAGCACTAACCGGGACAGGGACTCCTACGAGCAGTACTTC.

To note about this clonotype: This is likely an artifact of a read error, given a far larger clone one base away. This sequence joins TRBV12-3 or TRBV12-4 and TRBJ1-2; D perhaps matches TRBD1 (5 bases). The V end lost 1 base, the J end lost 6 bases, and 9 bases lay between the germline ends. This CDR3 has 13 amino acids. The DNA of the CDR3 is TGTGCCAGCAGTTTAGGACAGAACGATGGCTACACCTTC. This gives the protein CASSLGQNDGYTF.

The table lists this clonotype with a count of one. This rearrangement joins TRBV20-1 to TRBJ2-3; the match to TRBD2 covers 10 bases. The CDR3 spans 14 residues. Germline V gene data show CDR1 as DFQATT and CDR2 as SNEGSKA (reference sequence). V gave up 3 bases and J gave up 4 bases; unmatched junction bases: 4. CDR3 in DNA: TGCAGTGCTAGGTTCCTAGCGGGGGCAGATACGCAGTATTTT. This sequence encodes CSARFLAGADTQYF.

About this clonotype itself: This may arise from a read error, as a much more abundant clone is one base away. V usage is TRBV9 and J usage is TRBJ2-3; possibly TRBD1 for D (5 bases). CDR1 is SGDLS, CDR2 YYNGEE, per germline. The CDR3 has 16 residues. The ends were cut back, 3 bases at V and 2 bases at J, with 16 bases in the middle. Here the CDR3 DNA reads TGTGCCAGCAGCGCAGGCAGGGTGGTACACACAGATACGCAGTATTTT. Translated, it gives CASSAGRVVHTDTQYF.

V and J are TRBV7-2 and TRBJ2-7; D is possibly TRBD1 or TRBD2 (6 bases each). Germline CDR1 is SGHTA and CDR2 is FQGNSA. This CDR3 contains 16 residues. V was cut by 5 bases and J by 3 bases, with 20 bases left in between. The CDR3 DNA follows: TGTGCCAGCAGCCTGACCCTAGGGGGAGGTAACTACGAGCAGTACTTC. Translation gives CASSLTLGGGNYEQYF.

This clonotype was counted a few times. V gene TRBV5-1 combines with J gene TRBJ2-3, with no clear D. The CDR3 is made up of 16 amino acids. V was shortened by 0 bases and J by 2 bases, with 13 bases between the two germline ends. CDR1 and CDR2 from the germline V gene are SGHRS and YFSETQ. The CDR3 sequence: CASSLAPRVNTDTQYF. The DNA for the CDR3 is TGCGCCAGCAGCTTGGCCCCTAGAGTAAACACAGATACGCAGTATTTT.

Only a few counts were recorded for this clonotype. The chain carries TRBV20-1 and TRBJ2-3; D uncertain. The V and J ends lost 3 bases and 2 bases respectively, with 9 bases between them. CDR3 length: 13 residues. Germline V gene sequence: CDR1 DFQATT, CDR2 SNEGSKA (reference sequence). The CDR3 protein is CSARNGLTDTQYF. The CDR3, as DNA: TGCAGTGCTAGGAATGGCCTCACAGATACGCAGTATTTT.

The J gene is TRBJ2-1, the V gene TRBV29-1; tentatively, D is TRBD2 (5 bases). The CDR3 sequence is 14 residues long. V dropped 3 bases and J dropped 8 bases, with 17 bases sitting between them. Germline CDR1 SQVTM, CDR2 ANQGSEA. CDR3 nucleotides: TGCAGCGTTGAGACCTCGGAGGCGAACGATGAGCAGTTCTTC. Its translation is CSVETSEANDEQFF.

This clonotype has just a few counts. CDR3: CASSAEGSSYNEQFF. The CDR3 coding sequence is TGTGCCAGCAGCGCCGAAGGCAGCTCCTACAATGAGCAGTTCTTC. The V call is TRBV13, the J call TRBJ2-1; D gene uncertain. CDR3 length: 15 residues. Germline loops: CDR1 PRHDT, CDR2 FYEKMQ (reference sequence). V was shortened by 5 bases and J by 0 bases, with 11 bases between the two germline ends. Full variable domain (missing parts from reference TRBV13 and TRBJ2-1): AAGVIQSPRHLIKEKRETATLKCYPIPRHDTVYWYQQGPGQDPQFLISFYEKMQSDKGSIPDRFSAQQFSDYHSELNMSSLELGDSALYFCASSAEGSSYNEQFFGPGTRLTVL.

The chain uses TRBV6-2 or TRBV6-3 and TRBJ2-3; D may be TRBD2 (6 bases). The CDR3 has 17 residues. The germline CDR1 and CDR2 sequences are MNHEY and SVGEGT. Trimming left V 6 bases short and J 4 bases short, with 23 bases between. CDR3 sequence: CASSTGVASAIPDTQYF. The CDR3 DNA sequence: TGTGCCAGCAGCACGGGGGTGGCTAGCGCTATTCCAGATACGCAGTATTTT.

The chain employs TRBV7-3 and TRBJ2-1; TRBD2 matches at 10 bases. This CDR3 is built from 14 residues. The ends lost 3 bases at V and 13 bases at J; junction bases unmatched: 9. The germline V gene has CDR1 SGHTA and CDR2 FQGTGA. In nucleotides, the CDR3 is TGTGCCAGCAGCTTTGAGCGGGGGGGCCGAGAACAGTTCTTC. Protein product: CASSFERGGREQFF.

This chain links TRBV9 with TRBJ2-1; D remains ambiguous. Germline CDR1 reads SGDLS; CDR2 reads YYNGEE. The CDR3 is 14 residues long. Between the trimmed V and J ends, which lost 0 bases and 9 bases, there was a span of 13 bases. In nucleotides, the CDR3 is TGTGCCAGCAGCGTAGATAGTAGCATCGGTGAGCAGTTCTTC. Encoded protein: CASSVDSSIGEQFF.

This sequence joins TRBV24-1 and TRBJ2-1; 11 nucleotides agree with TRBD2. The J call may be wrong; the DNA end is better matched by TRBJ2-7. CDR1 and CDR2 (germline): KGHDR, SFDVKD. This CDR3 has 16 residues. For the CDR3, the DNA is TGTGCCACCAGTGGCGTACTAGCGGGAGAGTACAATGAGCAGTACTTC. This gives the protein CATSGVLAGEYNEQYF.

The genes are TRBV12-3 or TRBV12-4 and TRBJ1-4; 7 bases line up with TRBD1. V gave up 3 bases and J gave up 8 bases; unmatched junction bases: 9. The length of the CDR3 is 15 residues. CDR3 bases: TGTGCCAGCAGTTTTACTCGGACAGGCGGGGAAAAACTGTTTTTT. Encoded protein: CASSFTRTGGEKLFF.

The chain couples TRBV6-6 to TRBJ1-1; 9 positions match TRBD1. The CDR3 consists of 16 residues. J was trimmed by 2 bases and V by 5 bases; bases with no gene match: 9. Germline-derived CDR1 and CDR2 are MNHNY and SVGAGI (reference sequence). The CDR3 DNA is TGTGCCAGCAGTCCCGAGGGACAGGGAAGAAACACTGAAGCTTTCTTT. Translation gives CASSPEGQGRNTEAFF.

This clonotype was counted a few times. The V gene is TRBV7-8, the J gene TRBJ2-3; D is unresolved. The germline gives CDR1 SGHVS, CDR2 FQNEAQ. The CDR3 spans 16 residues. V lost 1 base to trimming and J lost 5 bases, with 16 bases between them. CDR3 loop: CASSLGTQSLGDTQYF. CDR3 DNA: TGTGCCAGCAGCTTAGGGACCCAGTCCCTTGGAGATACGCAGTATTTT. Variable domain in full (rest from reference TRBV7-8 and TRBJ2-3): GAGVSQSPRYKVAKRGQDVALRCDPISGHVSLFWYQQALGQGPEFLTYFQNEAQLDKSGLPSDRFFAERPEGSVSTLKIQRTQQEDSAVYLCASSLGTQSLGDTQYFGPGTRLTVL.

The V call is TRBV7-2, the J call TRBJ2-7; 8 bases fit TRBD2. Germline V lookup: CDR1 SGHTA, CDR2 FQGNSA. Germline trimming cut 1 base from V and 12 bases from J; bases unmatched to any gene: 11. This CDR3 is built from 14 residues. In DNA form, the CDR3 reads TGTGCCAGCAGCTTAGACTTAGTGGCGGGGGGAGGGTACTTC. Protein sequence: CASSLDLVAGGGYF.

The sample holds one count of this clonotype. The chain has TRBV3-1 and TRBJ2-7; a possible D gene is TRBD2 (6 bases). Germline-derived CDR1 and CDR2 are LGHDT and YNNKEL (reference sequence). Trimming removed 0 bases at V and 7 bases at J, with 16 bases between. The CDR3 loop spans 15 amino acids. The CDR3 reads CASSQDGGSLREQYF. The CDR3 DNA reads TGTGCCAGCAGCCAAGATGGGGGGTCCTTACGTGAGCAGTACTTC.

CDR3 protein: CSARVSYEQYF. CDR3 nucleotide sequence: TGCAGTGCTAGAGTGTCCTACGAGCAGTACTTC. V gene TRBV20-1 combines with J gene TRBJ2-7; D remains unclear. The CDR3 contains 11 residues. The germline V gene has CDR1 DFQATT and CDR2 SNEGSKA (reference sequence). Trimming stripped 1 base from V and 1 base from J, with 2 bases between.

The rearrangement uses TRBV20-1 and TRBJ2-1; 11 nucleotides match TRBD1. With V trimmed by 3 bases and J by 9 bases, 7 bases remained unmatched. CDR1 is DFQATT, CDR2 SNEGSKA, per germline (reference sequence). The CDR3 runs to 14 residues. CDR3 residues: CSARGDRGVGEQFF. CDR3 in DNA: TGCAGTGCTAGGGGGGACAGGGGGGTAGGTGAGCAGTTCTTC.

Concerning this clonotype itself: At one end the junction does not follow the germline gene, possibly because of a read error. The chain carries TRBV29-1 and TRBJ2-3; TRBD1 might be the D (5 bases). Germline V gene lookup returns CDR1 SQVTM and CDR2 ANQGSEA. This CDR3 comprises 13 residues. Here the CDR3 DNA reads TGCAGCGACCGAGACACTCGCACAGGTACGCAGTATTTT. It specifies CSDRDTRTGTQYF.

This clonotype was picked up a small number of times. The chain joins TRBV5-1 to TRBJ2-7; the D is unclear. V lost 2 bases and J 1 base, leaving 10 bases between the germline ends. Germline CDR1 is SGHRS and CDR2 is YFSETQ. The CDR3 runs to 14 residues. Here the CDR3 reads CASSLLPGSYEQYF. In DNA, the CDR3 is TGCGCCAGCAGCTTACTTCCCGGGTCCTACGAGCAGTACTTC.

In this sample, this clonotype turned up a few times. This rearrangement joins TRBV4-2 to TRBJ2-3, with TRBD2 as a possible D gene (5 bases). The CDR3 runs 17 residues. In germline, CDR1 is LGHNA, CDR2 YNFKEQ. Trimming stripped 0 bases from V and 0 bases from J, with 13 bases between. The chain's CDR3 is CASSQDRDLTSTDTQYF. The CDR3 region has the DNA TGTGCCAGCAGCCAAGACCGGGATCTAACTAGCACAGATACGCAGTATTTT.

This clonotype showed up just once. This rearrangement joins TRBV20-1 to TRBJ2-5; D is unresolved. With 3 bases removed from V and 2 bases from J, the gap between germline ends came to 10 bases. The germline V gene has CDR1 DFQATT and CDR2 SNEGSKA (reference sequence). The CDR3 length is 13 residues. This chain's CDR3 is CSASGETQETQYF. CDR3 nucleotides: TGCAGTGCTAGTGGAGAGACGCAAGAGACCCAGTACTTC.

This clonotype was observed a handful of times. CDR3: CASRMTGGSAGYTF. In DNA, the CDR3 is TGTGCCAGCAGGATGACAGGGGGCTCGGCTGGCTACACCTTC. V usage is TRBV6-6 and J usage is TRBJ1-2; 10 bases align to TRBD1. The CDR3 has 14 residues. Germline loops: CDR1 MNHNY, CDR2 SVGAGI (reference sequence). V shed 6 bases, J shed 7 bases, and the junction held 8 bases outside the gene matches.